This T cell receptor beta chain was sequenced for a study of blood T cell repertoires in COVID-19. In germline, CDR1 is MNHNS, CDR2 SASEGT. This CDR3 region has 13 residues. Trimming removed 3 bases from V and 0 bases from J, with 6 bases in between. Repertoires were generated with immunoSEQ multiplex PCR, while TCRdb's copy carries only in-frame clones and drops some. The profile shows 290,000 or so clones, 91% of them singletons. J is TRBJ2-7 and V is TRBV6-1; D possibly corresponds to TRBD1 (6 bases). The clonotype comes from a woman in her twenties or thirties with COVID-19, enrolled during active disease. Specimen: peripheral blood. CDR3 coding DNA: TGTGCCAGCAGTGAGACAGGCTCCTACGAGCAGTACTTC. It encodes CASSETGSYEQYF.